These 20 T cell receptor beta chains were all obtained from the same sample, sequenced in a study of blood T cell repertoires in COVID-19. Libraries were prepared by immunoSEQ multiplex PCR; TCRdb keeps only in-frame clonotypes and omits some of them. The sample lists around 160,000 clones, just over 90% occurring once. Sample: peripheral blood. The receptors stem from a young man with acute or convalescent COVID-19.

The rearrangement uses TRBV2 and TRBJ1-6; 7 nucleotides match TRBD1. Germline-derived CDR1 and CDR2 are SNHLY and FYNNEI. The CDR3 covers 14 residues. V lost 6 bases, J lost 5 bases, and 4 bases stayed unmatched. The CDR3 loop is CASRVTGHNSPLHF. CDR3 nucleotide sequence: TGTGCCAGCAGGGTGACAGGGCATAATTCACCCCTCCACTTT.

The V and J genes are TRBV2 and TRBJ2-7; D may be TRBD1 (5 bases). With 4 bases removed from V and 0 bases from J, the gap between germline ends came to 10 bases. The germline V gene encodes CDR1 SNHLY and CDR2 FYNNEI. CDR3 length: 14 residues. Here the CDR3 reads CASSAGAPSYEQYF. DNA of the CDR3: TGTGCCAGCAGTGCTGGGGCCCCCTCCTACGAGCAGTACTTC.

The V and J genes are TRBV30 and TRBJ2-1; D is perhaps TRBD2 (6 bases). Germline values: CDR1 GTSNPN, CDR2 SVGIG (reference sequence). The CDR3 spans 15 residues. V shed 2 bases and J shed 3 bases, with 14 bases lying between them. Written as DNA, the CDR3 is TGTGCCTGGAGTCAGGGAGGCGCAGGCTACAATGAGCAGTTCTTC. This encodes CAWSQGGAGYNEQFF. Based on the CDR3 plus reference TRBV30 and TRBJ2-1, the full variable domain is SQTIHQWPATLVQPVGSPLSLECTVEGTSNPNLYWYRQAAGRGLQLLFYSVGIGQISSEVPQNLSASRPQDRQFILSSKKLLLSDSGFYLCAWSQGGAGYNEQFFGPGTRLTVL.

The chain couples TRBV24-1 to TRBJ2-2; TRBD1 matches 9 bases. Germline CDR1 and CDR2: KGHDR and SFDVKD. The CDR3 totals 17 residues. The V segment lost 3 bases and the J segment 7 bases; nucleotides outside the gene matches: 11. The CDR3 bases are TGTGCCACCAGTGATGCTGGGACAGGGTTGCTTCGCGGGGAGCTGTTTTTT. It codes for CATSDAGTGLLRGELFF.

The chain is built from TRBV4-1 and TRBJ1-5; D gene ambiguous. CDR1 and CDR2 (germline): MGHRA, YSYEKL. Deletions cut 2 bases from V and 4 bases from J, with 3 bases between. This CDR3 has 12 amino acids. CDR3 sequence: CASSQPNQPQHF. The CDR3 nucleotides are TGCGCCAGCAGCCAACCTAATCAGCCCCAGCATTTT.

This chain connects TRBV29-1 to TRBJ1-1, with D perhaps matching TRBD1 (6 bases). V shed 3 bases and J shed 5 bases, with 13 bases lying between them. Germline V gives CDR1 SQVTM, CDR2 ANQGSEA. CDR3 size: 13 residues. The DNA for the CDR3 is TGCAGCGTTGACGAAGGGGGTCGGACTGAAGCTTTCTTT. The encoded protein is CSVDEGGRTEAFF.

Written as DNA, the CDR3 is TGTGCCAGCAACCACCCAGGGTCGACCTACGAGCAGTACTTC. Residues: CASNHPGSTYEQYF. The gene calls are TRBV2 and TRBJ2-7; possibly TRBD1 for D (5 bases). CDR3 length: 14 amino acids. Trimming removed 7 bases at V and 2 bases at J, with 15 bases between. Looked up from germline, CDR1 is SNHLY and CDR2 is FYNNEI. Using reference TRBV2 and TRBJ2-7 for the parts outside the CDR3, the full variable domain is EPEVTQTPSHQVTQMGQEVILRCVPISNHLYFYWYRQILGQKVEFLVSFYNNEISEKSEIFDDQFSVERPDGSNFTLKIRSTKLEDSAMYFCASNHPGSTYEQYFGPGTRLTVT.

CDR3 sequence: CASKGTGSGNTIYF. For the CDR3, the DNA is TGTGCCAGCAAAGGAACAGGCTCTGGAAACACCATATATTTT. V usage is TRBV2 and J usage is TRBJ1-3, with TRBD1 as a possible D gene (5 bases). The germline V gene encodes CDR1 SNHLY and CDR2 FYNNEI. The CDR3 sequence is 14 residues long. V shed 7 bases and J shed 0 bases, with 10 bases lying between them.

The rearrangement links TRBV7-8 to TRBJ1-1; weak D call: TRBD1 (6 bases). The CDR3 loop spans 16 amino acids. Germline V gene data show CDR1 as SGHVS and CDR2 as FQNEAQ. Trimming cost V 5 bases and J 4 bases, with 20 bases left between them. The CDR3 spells CASSLGRGGWGTEAFF. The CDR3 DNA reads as TGTGCCAGCAGCCTCGGCCGGGGGGGCTGGGGCACTGAAGCTTTCTTT. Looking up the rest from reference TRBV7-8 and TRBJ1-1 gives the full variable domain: GAGVSQSPRYKVAKRGQDVALRCDPISGHVSLFWYQQALGQGPEFLTYFQNEAQLDKSGLPSDRFFAERPEGSVSTLKIQRTQQEDSAVYLCASSLGRGGWGTEAFFGQGTRLTVV.

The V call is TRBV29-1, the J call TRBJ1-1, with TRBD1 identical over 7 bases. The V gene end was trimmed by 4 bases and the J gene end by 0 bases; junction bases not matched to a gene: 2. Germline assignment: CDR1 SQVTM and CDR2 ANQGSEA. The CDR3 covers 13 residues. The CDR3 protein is CSVAQGVNTEAFF. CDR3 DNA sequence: TGCAGCGTTGCCCAGGGGGTGAACACTGAAGCTTTCTTT.

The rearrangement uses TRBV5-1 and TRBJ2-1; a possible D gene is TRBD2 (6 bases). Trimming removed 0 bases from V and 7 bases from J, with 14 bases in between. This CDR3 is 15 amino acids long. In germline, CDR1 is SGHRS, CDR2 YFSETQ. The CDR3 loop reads CASSLGTGLGNEQFF. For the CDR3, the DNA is TGCGCCAGCAGCTTGGGCACGGGACTGGGTAATGAGCAGTTCTTC.

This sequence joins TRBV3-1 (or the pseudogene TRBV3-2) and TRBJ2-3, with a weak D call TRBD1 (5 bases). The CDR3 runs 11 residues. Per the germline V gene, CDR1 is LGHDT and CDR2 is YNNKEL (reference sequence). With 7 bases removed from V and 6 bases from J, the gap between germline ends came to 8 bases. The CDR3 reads CASTAGDTQYF. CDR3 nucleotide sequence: TGTGCCAGCACAGCAGGGGATACGCAGTATTTT.

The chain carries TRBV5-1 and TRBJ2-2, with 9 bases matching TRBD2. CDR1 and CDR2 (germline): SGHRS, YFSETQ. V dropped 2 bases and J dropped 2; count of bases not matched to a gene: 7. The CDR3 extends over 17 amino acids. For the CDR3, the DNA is TGCGCCAGCAGCTTCCCTAGGACTAGCGAAAACACCGGGGAGCTGTTTTTT. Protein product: CASSFPRTSENTGELFF.

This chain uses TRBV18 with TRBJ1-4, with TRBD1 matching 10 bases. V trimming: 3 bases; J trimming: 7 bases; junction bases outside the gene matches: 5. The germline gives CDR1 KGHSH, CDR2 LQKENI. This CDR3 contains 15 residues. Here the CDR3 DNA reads TGTGCCAGCTCACCTCCCGGGACAGGGGCTGAAAAACTGTTTTTT. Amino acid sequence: CASSPPGTGAEKLFF.

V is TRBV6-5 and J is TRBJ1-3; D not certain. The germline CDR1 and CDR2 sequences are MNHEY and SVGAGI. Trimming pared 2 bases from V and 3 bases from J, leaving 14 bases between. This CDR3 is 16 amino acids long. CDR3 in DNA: TGTGCCAGCAGTTACGATCGAACCAACAGTGGAAACACCATATATTTT. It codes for CASSYDRTNSGNTIYF.

In nucleotides, the CDR3 is TGTGCCAGTACGAGGGATTTCGGTAATTCACCCCTCCACTTT. Its translation is CASTRDFGNSPLHF. This chain joins TRBV19 and TRBJ1-6; D gene ambiguous. The V gene lost 7 bases and the J gene lost 6 bases, with 13 bases spanning the gap. This CDR3 comprises 14 residues. Germline V gene lookup returns CDR1 LNHDA and CDR2 SQIVND (reference sequence).

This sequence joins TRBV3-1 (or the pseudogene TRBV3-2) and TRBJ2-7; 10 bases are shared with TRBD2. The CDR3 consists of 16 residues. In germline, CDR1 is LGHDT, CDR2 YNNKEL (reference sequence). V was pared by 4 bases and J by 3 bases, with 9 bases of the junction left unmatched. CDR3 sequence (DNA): TGTGCCAGCAGCCTGAAACCGGGACTAGCGTTCTACGAGCAGTACTTC. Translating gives CASSLKPGLAFYEQYF.

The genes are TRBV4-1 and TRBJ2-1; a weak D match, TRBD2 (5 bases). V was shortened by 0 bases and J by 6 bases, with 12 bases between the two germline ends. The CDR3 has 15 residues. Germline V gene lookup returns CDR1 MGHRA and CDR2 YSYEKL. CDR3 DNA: TGCGCCAGCAGCCAAGAACCCGCTAGCCCCAATGAGCAGTTCTTC. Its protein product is CASSQEPASPNEQFF.

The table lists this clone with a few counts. The CDR3 spells CASSRLQETQYF. CDR3 DNA: TGTGCCAGCAGCCGACTACAAGAGACCCAGTACTTC. The chain couples TRBV14 to TRBJ2-5; D is perhaps TRBD2 (5 bases). CDR3 length equals 12 residues. Germline assignment: CDR1 SGHDN and CDR2 FVKESK. V lost 4 bases, J lost 2 bases, and 5 bases lay in between.

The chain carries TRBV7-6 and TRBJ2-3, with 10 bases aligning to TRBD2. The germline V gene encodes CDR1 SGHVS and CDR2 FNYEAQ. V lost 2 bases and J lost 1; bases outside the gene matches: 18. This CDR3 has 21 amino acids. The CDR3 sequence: CASSLPRGLAPLKGGTDTQYF. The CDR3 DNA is TGTGCCAGCAGCTTACCGCGGGGACTAGCGCCTTTAAAGGGGGGCACAGATACGCAGTATTTT.